This T cell receptor (beta chain) was sequenced in a study of siplizumab effects on memory and regulatory T cells (dated by TCRdb to the late 2010s). Regarding the study in general: The effect of the anti-CD2 antibody siplizumab on alloreactive T-cell subsets was examined in allogeneic mixed lymphocyte reactions constructed from human PBMCs.

Paper-wide results and their limitations: Whether proliferating Tregs from siplizumab cultures actually had suppressive function was not functionally confirmed. Because sequences below about 10^-5 frequency were poorly captured, only a minor fraction of alloreactive clones could be mapped to unstimulated subsets. Unstimulated naive T cells appeared more diverse than memory T cells, and naive cells seemed to contribute substantially to the alloresponse. Among mappable alloreactive CD4+ clones, the Treg-derived fraction averaged nearly 70% with siplizumab versus around 25% in control reactions. For roughly 80-95% of proliferating CD4+ or CD8+ clones, no naive or memory phenotype could be assigned. Siplizumab significantly lowered the cumulative frequency of alloreactive sequences that could be traced to unstimulated CD4+ memory T cells.

With regard to this clone: It has no known antigen specificity. Base-call qualities are not available, and no considerably larger clone is one nucleotide away.

Sorted unstimulated T cells and proliferating T cells recovered from mixed lymphocyte reactions were subjected to TCRbeta CDR3 sequencing. Fresh whole blood from 9 to 10 HLA-typed healthy donors served as the source for isolating PBMCs. Receptor libraries were prepared by the immunoSEQ multiplex PCR assay. Roughly 10^5 TCR templates per sample were assayed on the deep sequencing platform. Genomic DNA extracted from sorted T cells was the material used for TCRbeta CDR3 sequencing. From the authors' description of their analysis: Clonal analysis of TCRbeta CDR3 data was done in the R programming language. Unstimulated samples were compared with post-reaction CFSE-low samples to define alloreactive CD4+ and CD8+ clones. Regulatory or non-regulatory origin was assigned to alloreactive CD4+ clones by matching of sequences to sorted unstimulated Treg and non-Treg repertoires. Entries here come from immuneACCESS through TCRdb and include only in-frame sequences with V and J called. Some clones fail to appear in such tables; in the studies checked, an unresolved V gene covers under half of the shortfall, and the cause of the remainder is unknown. D and trimming were read from the DNA, whereas the V and J calls and clone size are those reported in that table. This sample is represented by some 100,000 clones; about nine tenths of them were singletons. Of the sample, 2.6% falls within the top ten clones.

The clonotype was recovered from a human donor in good health. Some clones in this sample may be carry-over from other donors' samples. Sequencing was carried out using CD4+ T cells sorted from blood.

CDR3 reads: CASSLGGVRALYEQYF. The DNA sequence is as follows: TGTGCCAGCAGCTTAGGGGGTGTGAGGGCCTTGTACGAGCAGTACTTC. Rearrangement joined TRBV11-2 to TRBJ2-7; D gene: possibly TRBD2, on 5 matching bases. Taken from cysteine to phenylalanine, the CDR3 has 16 residues. Only the CDR3 portion is preserved as DNA: 48 bases, with reading frame beginning at the first base. Trimming at the junction amounts to 1 base on V and 4 bases on J, and the germline ends lie 17 bases apart. CDR1 and CDR2 are read off the germline V gene as SGHAT and FQNNGV.